These 7 T cell receptor beta chains originate from one sample sequenced in a study of blood T cell repertoires in COVID-19. Only in-frame clones appear in the TCRdb table, and some are missing; sequencing was by immunoSEQ multiplex PCR. The sample has approximately 240,000 clones; 83% are singletons. Sequenced input: peripheral blood. The receptors were sampled from a woman in her 30s with COVID-19, enrolled during active disease.

This sequence joins TRBV5-6 and TRBJ2-5, with a tentative D call TRBD1 (6 bases). The CDR3 loop spans 12 amino acids. Germline loops: CDR1 SGHDT, CDR2 YYEEEE. Trimming cost V 6 bases and J 7 bases, with 13 bases left between them. The chain's CDR3 is CASTRQVGTQYF. The CDR3, as DNA: TGTGCCAGCACTCGACAGGTCGGGACCCAGTACTTC.

This chain links TRBV18 with TRBJ1-5; TRBD1 agrees at 7 bases. Germline CDR1 KGHSH, CDR2 LQKENI. The V and J ends lost 3 bases and 12 bases, in that order; junction bases with no gene match: 17. CDR3 length equals 16 residues. The CDR3 nucleotides read TGTGCCAGCTCACCGTCAGGGGGTCTCGAACCCCGTCGCCAGCATTTT. Amino acids: CASSPSGGLEPRRQHF.

The CDR3 reads CASSPYLNTGELFF. The CDR3, as DNA: TGTGCCAGCAGCCCCTACCTTAACACCGGGGAGCTGTTTTTT. The genes are TRBV14 and TRBJ2-2; no definite D call. V was trimmed by 4 bases and J by 2 bases, leaving 8 bases between them. CDR1 and CDR2 (germline): SGHDN, FVKESK. CDR3 length: 14 residues.

V and J are TRBV2 and TRBJ1-2; D gene unclear. The CDR3 has 15 residues. Deletions cut 6 bases from V and 8 bases from J, with 22 bases between. From germline, CDR1 is SNHLY and CDR2 FYNNEI. This chain's CDR3 is CASRRPDDPRLGYTF. The CDR3 DNA reads as TGTGCCAGCAGACGTCCGGATGATCCCCGACTAGGCTACACCTTC.

This clone was recorded at least ten times. This sequence joins TRBV7-9 and TRBJ2-2, with D possibly being TRBD2 (6 bases). V dropped 5 bases and J dropped 2 bases, with 15 bases sitting between them. Germline-derived CDR1 and CDR2 are SEHNR and FQNEAQ (reference sequence). This CDR3 is 16 amino acids long. The CDR3 DNA reads TGTGCCAGCAGCATTATCGGGACTGGCAACACCGGGGAGCTGTTTTTT. It translates to CASSIIGTGNTGELFF.

CDR3 sequence reads: CASSRDRGLSPLHF. The CDR3 DNA sequence: TGTGCCAGTAGTAGAGACAGGGGGCTTTCACCCCTCCACTTT. This rearrangement joins TRBV19 to TRBJ1-6; 10 bases match TRBD1. This CDR3 is built from 14 residues. With 4 bases clipped from V and 9 bases from J, the junction kept 3 bases outside the gene matches. Germline lookup yields CDR1 LNHDA and CDR2 SQIVND (reference sequence).

This clone was counted a few times. This rearrangement joins TRBV10-2 to TRBJ2-7, with 12 nucleotides matching TRBD1. This CDR3 is 15 amino acids long. Losses at the gene ends were 6 bases for V and 6 bases for J; bases not matched to a gene: 9. Per germline, CDR1 WSHSY and CDR2 SAAADI. The CDR3 sequence is CASRNPGQGAPEQYF. Here the CDR3 DNA reads TGCGCCAGCAGAAATCCGGGACAGGGGGCGCCCGAGCAGTACTTC.